The 24 T cell receptor beta chains presented below share a single source sample, sequenced in a study of T cell repertoires in cytomegalovirus infection. TCRdb called the reads again in MiXCR, with one record for every CDR3 protein. The data hold some 310,000 distinct CDR3 sequences, with 25% observed a single time. Their antigen targets remain unknown. Sample: cultured PBMCs, taken from culture after CMV antigen stimulation. The receptors come from a human donor in good health (CMV status not recorded). Some clones in this sample may be carry-over from other donors' samples.

The chain uses TRBV11-3 and TRBJ2-1, with 11 bases aligning to TRBD2. The CDR3 consists of 15 residues. The V gene's germline CDR1 is SGHNT and CDR2 YENEEA. V lost 7 bases to trimming and J lost 5 bases; unmatched junction nucleotides: 7. The CDR3 reads CASKLGTSGDNEQFF. CDR3 DNA: TGTGCCAGCAAACTCGGGACTAGCGGCGACAATGAGCAGTTCTTC.

The chain's CDR3 is CSAPNPSSRTDTQYF. The CDR3 region has the DNA TGCAGTGCCCCAAACCCAAGCAGCCGCACAGATACGCAGTATTTT. J is TRBJ2-3 and V is TRBV20-1; no reliable D call. Trimming cost V 6 bases and J 1 base, with 17 bases left between them. The CDR3 is made up of 15 amino acids. The germline V gene has CDR1 DFQATT and CDR2 SNEGSKA (reference sequence).

This clonotype was counted a few times. This chain joins TRBV12-3 or TRBV12-4 and TRBJ2-7; D not resolved. Trimming shortened V by 8 bases and J by 3 bases, and 2 bases separated the two germline ends. The CDR3 contains 9 residues. In nucleotides, the CDR3 is TGTGCCAGCTACTACGAGCAGTACTTC. It codes for CASYYEQYF.

There are many counts of this clonotype. This chain connects TRBV2 to TRBJ2-7, with TRBD2 matching over 9 bases. CDR1 and CDR2 (germline): SNHLY, FYNNEI. The CDR3 is made up of 18 amino acids. After removal of 3 bases from V and 6 bases from J, the junction contained 18 bases not matched to a gene. The CDR3 region has the DNA TGTGCCAGCAGTGATCGAGCCCCCTTTGGGCGGGAGGGCGGCGAGCAGTACTTC. This gives the protein CASSDRAPFGREGGEQYF.

This clonotype came up a few times. The chain joins TRBV6-2 or TRBV6-3 to TRBJ2-7; D is unresolved. Germline V gene sequence: CDR1 MNHEY, CDR2 SVGEGT. The CDR3 covers 16 residues. The V end lost 4 bases, the J end lost 2 bases, and 18 bases lay between the germline ends. CDR3 sequence (DNA): TGTGCCAGCAGTTCCGTGAGCGTGGCTTACCCCTACGAGCAGTACGTC. Residues: CASSSVSVAYPYEQYV.

This clonotype has only a few counts. This chain joins TRBV6-2 or TRBV6-3 and TRBJ2-1; no firm D call. CDR1 MNHEY and CDR2 SVGEGT come from the germline V gene. The V end was cut by 6 bases, the J end by 6 bases, with 9 bases between. The CDR3 consists of 12 residues. The CDR3 spells CASRPWGNEQFF. CDR3 in DNA: TGTGCCAGCAGACCTTGGGGCAATGAGCAGTTCTTC.

This clonotype was seen a few times. V usage is TRBV20-1 and J usage is TRBJ2-5, with 13 bases lining up with TRBD2. The length of the CDR3 is 17 residues. The germline V gene has CDR1 DFQATT and CDR2 SNEGSKA (reference sequence). Trimming cost V 2 bases and J 5 bases; bases outside gene matches: 11. CDR3 DNA: TGCAGTGCTAGAACACCGACTAGCGGGAGGATGATTGAGACCCAGTACTTC. Translation gives CSARTPTSGRMIETQYF.

This clonotype was seen a few times. The rearrangement joins TRBV6-2 or TRBV6-3 to TRBJ1-5; the match to TRBD1 covers 11 bases. V lost 9 bases, J lost 11 bases, and 15 bases stayed unmatched. CDR1 MNHEY and CDR2 SVGEGT come from the germline V gene. This CDR3 contains 15 residues. CDR3 nucleotides: TGTGCCAGTTTGAGCCGGGACAGGGGGTTTCGGGCCCAGCATTTT. It is translated as CASLSRDRGFRAQHF.

The V and J genes are TRBV12-3 or TRBV12-4 and TRBJ2-2; D uncertain. V gave up 1 base and J gave up 4 bases, with 7 bases separating them. The CDR3 length is 14 residues. In DNA form, the CDR3 reads TGTGCCAGCAGTTTAGTGACAACCACCGGGGAGCTGTTTTTT. It codes for CASSLVTTTGELFF.

The chain employs TRBV25-1 and TRBJ2-1; 8 nucleotides agree with TRBD2. CDR1 and CDR2 (germline): MGHDK, SYGVNS. V trimming: 8 bases; J trimming: 7 bases; junction bases outside the gene matches: 13. CDR3 length equals 15 residues. DNA for the CDR3: TGTGCCAGCGCAAGAGCGGGAGTCCTACGGAATGAGCAGTTCTTC. Its translation: CASARAGVLRNEQFF.

This clonotype appeared many times. This rearrangement joins TRBV20-1 to TRBJ1-6; weak D call: TRBD1 (5 bases). V was trimmed by 6 bases and J by 7 bases, leaving 10 bases between them. The length of the CDR3 is 12 residues. Germline V gene data show CDR1 as DFQATT and CDR2 as SNEGSKA (reference sequence). In DNA, the CDR3 is TGCAGTGCCGCGGGGGGGAATTCACCCCTCCACTTT. Encoded protein: CSAAGGNSPLHF.

This clonotype occurred many times. The genes are TRBV7-9 and TRBJ2-5; D might be TRBD2 (6 bases). V shed 0 bases and J shed 5 bases, with 13 bases lying between them. Looked up from germline, CDR1 is SEHNR and CDR2 is FQNEAQ (reference sequence). The CDR3 contains 15 residues. The CDR3 nucleotides read TGTGCCAGCAGCTTAGCCCAAGGAGGGGTGGAGACCCAGTACTTC. Its translation is CASSLAQGGVETQYF.

This clonotype was observed a handful of times. The rearrangement joins TRBV4-1 to TRBJ2-2; the D is unclear. In germline, CDR1 is MGHRA, CDR2 YSYEKL. The CDR3 covers 15 residues. V was clipped by 1 base and J by 7 bases, with 13 bases between them. CDR3 protein: CASSQVSWRIGELFF. CDR3 bases: TGCGCCAGCAGCCAAGTCAGCTGGCGGATCGGGGAGCTGTTTTTT.

This chain joins TRBV10-3 and TRBJ1-1; no definite D call. CDR1 ENHRY and CDR2 SYGVKD come from the germline V gene. Trimming stripped 6 bases from V and 2 bases from J, with 10 bases between. The CDR3 has 13 residues. Here the CDR3 reads CAIREDGNTEAFF. In nucleotides, the CDR3 is TGTGCCATCAGGGAAGACGGCAACACTGAAGCTTTCTTT.

In its sample, this clonotype was seen a few times. CDR3 sequence (DNA): TGTGCCAGCGGGATGGGGACAGCCAATCAGCCCCAGCATTTT. This codes for CASGMGTANQPQHF. V and J are TRBV2 and TRBJ1-5; 7 bases agree with TRBD1. The CDR3 is made up of 14 amino acids. Germline V lookup: CDR1 SNHLY, CDR2 FYNNEI. V was clipped by 8 bases and J by 3 bases; unmatched bases: 7.

This clonotype was found a few times. The chain carries TRBV20-1 and TRBJ2-3; 9 bases line up with TRBD1. Germline-derived CDR1 and CDR2 are DFQATT and SNEGSKA (reference sequence). CDR3 length equals 17 residues. The ends lost 4 bases at V and 1 base at J; junction bases unmatched: 12. The CDR3 loop reads CSATGTGRGKGTDTQYF. The CDR3 coding sequence is TGCAGTGCTACCGGGACAGGGCGCGGGAAAGGCACAGATACGCAGTATTTT.

This clonotype was observed many times. This chain joins TRBV18 and TRBJ1-1; D is unclear. The V end lost 2 bases, the J end lost 7 bases, and 23 bases lay between the germline ends. Germline lookup yields CDR1 KGHSH and CDR2 LQKENI. CDR3 length: 17 residues. The CDR3 here is CASSPIVTTREGNEAFF. For the CDR3, the DNA is TGTGCCAGCTCACCAATCGTAACGACGAGGGAAGGAAATGAAGCTTTCTTT.

This clonotype was counted many times. The chain has TRBV7-2 and TRBJ2-5; 10 bases line up with TRBD2. The germline V gene has CDR1 SGHTA and CDR2 FQGNSA. The J segment lost 2 bases and the V segment lost 10 bases, leaving 4 bases of the junction unmatched. The CDR3 runs to 13 residues. For the CDR3, the DNA is TGTGCCACTAGCGGGAGTCGGCAAGAGACCCAGTACTTC. Translating gives CATSGSRQETQYF.

The chain joins TRBV20-1 to TRBJ2-1, with unresolved D. Germline V gene lookup returns CDR1 DFQATT and CDR2 SNEGSKA (reference sequence). The CDR3 covers 11 residues. Trimming stripped 6 bases from V and 6 bases from J, with 9 bases between. CDR3: CSALDGNEQFF. The CDR3, as DNA: TGCAGTGCCCTGGATGGCAATGAGCAGTTCTTC.

This clonotype has a handful of counts. The J gene is TRBJ2-7, the V gene TRBV28; possible D gene TRBD1, 5 bases. CDR3 length: 14 amino acids. V shed 8 bases and J shed 7 bases, with 21 bases lying between them. Germline CDR1 MDHEN, CDR2 SYDVKM. The CDR3 DNA reads as TGTGCCAGCCCCCCGAGTGGGGCACCTATGGAGCAGTACTTC. It yields the protein CASPPSGAPMEQYF.

This clonotype came up a few times. The chain uses TRBV7-2 and TRBJ2-1; D gene uncertain. V was shortened by 1 base and J by 0 bases, with 13 bases between the two germline ends. Looked up from germline, CDR1 is SGHTA and CDR2 is FQGNSA. The length of the CDR3 is 17 residues. Here the CDR3 DNA reads TGTGCCAGCAGCTTAGGAGTTAGGGTTAGCTCCTACAATGAGCAGTTCTTC. Protein sequence: CASSLGVRVSSYNEQFF.

The V gene is TRBV4-3, the J gene TRBJ1-2, with D maybe TRBD1 (5 bases). Germline V gene sequence: CDR1 LGHNA, CDR2 YSLEER. The germline V and J ends were trimmed by 1 base and 8 bases, with 11 bases remaining between them. The length of the CDR3 is 13 residues. The CDR3 DNA is TGCGCCAGCAGCCAAGTCCAGGGCGGCGGCTACACCTTC. Amino acids: CASSQVQGGGYTF.

This clonotype was counted only a few times. The chain recombines TRBV6-1 with TRBJ2-3, with TRBD2 identical over 7 bases. The trim removed 6 bases at V and 0 bases at J, leaving 12 bases unmatched. The CDR3 covers 17 residues. Germline V gene data show CDR1 as MNHNS and CDR2 as SASEGT. The CDR3 here is CASSWGGEIRSTDTQYF. CDR3 coding DNA: TGTGCCAGCAGCTGGGGGGGAGAGATAAGAAGCACAGATACGCAGTATTTT.

This clonotype has at least ten counts. The chain couples TRBV7-2 to TRBJ2-1; 9 positions agree with TRBD2. There are 16 residues in the CDR3. With V trimmed by 1 base and J by 15 bases, 16 bases remained unmatched. Germline V lookup: CDR1 SGHTA, CDR2 FQGNSA. The CDR3 here is CASSLGGGRASGLWFF. The CDR3 nucleotides are TGTGCCAGCAGCTTAGGAGGCGGGAGGGCTTCGGGTTTGTGGTTCTTC.